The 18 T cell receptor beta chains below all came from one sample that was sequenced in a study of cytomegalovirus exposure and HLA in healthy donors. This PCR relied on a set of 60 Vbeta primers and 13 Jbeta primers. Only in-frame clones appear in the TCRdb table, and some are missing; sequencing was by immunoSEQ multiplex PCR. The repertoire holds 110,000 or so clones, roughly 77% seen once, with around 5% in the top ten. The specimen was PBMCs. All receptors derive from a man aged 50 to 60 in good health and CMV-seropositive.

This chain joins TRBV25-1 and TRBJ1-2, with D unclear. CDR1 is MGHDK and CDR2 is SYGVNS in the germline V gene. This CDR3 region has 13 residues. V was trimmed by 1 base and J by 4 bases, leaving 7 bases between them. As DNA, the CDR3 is TGTGCCAGCAGTGAATCCGCCGGCTATGGCTACACCTTC. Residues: CASSESAGYGYTF.

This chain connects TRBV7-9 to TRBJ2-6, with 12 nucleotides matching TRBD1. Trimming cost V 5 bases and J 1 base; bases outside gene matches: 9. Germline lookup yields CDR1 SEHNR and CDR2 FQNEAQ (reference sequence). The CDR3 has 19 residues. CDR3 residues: CASSQFGTGGASGANVLTF. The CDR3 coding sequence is TGTGCCAGCAGCCAATTCGGGACAGGGGGCGCGTCTGGGGCCAACGTCCTGACTTTC.

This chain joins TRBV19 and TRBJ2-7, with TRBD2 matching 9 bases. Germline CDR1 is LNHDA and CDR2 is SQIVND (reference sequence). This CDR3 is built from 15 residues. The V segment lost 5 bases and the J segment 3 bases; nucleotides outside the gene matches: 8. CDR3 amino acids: CASSGRTSANYEQYF. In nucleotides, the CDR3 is TGTGCCAGTAGTGGGAGGACTAGCGCGAACTACGAGCAGTACTTC.

CDR3 in amino acids: CASRSGQGAAYEQYF. The CDR3 coding sequence is TGTGCCAGCAGATCGGGACAGGGGGCGGCCTACGAGCAGTACTTC. This chain connects TRBV6-5 to TRBJ2-5, with 12 bases that match TRBD1. The J call may be in error: the DNA end matches TRBJ2-7 better. Germline assignment: CDR1 MNHEY and CDR2 SVGAGI. The CDR3 covers 15 residues.

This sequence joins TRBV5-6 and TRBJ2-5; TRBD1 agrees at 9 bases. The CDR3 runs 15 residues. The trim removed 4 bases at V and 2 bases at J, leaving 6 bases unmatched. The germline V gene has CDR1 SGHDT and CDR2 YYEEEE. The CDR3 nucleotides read TGTGCCAGCAGCCCGCCGGGACAGGGACAAGAGACCCAGTACTTC. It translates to CASSPPGQGQETQYF.

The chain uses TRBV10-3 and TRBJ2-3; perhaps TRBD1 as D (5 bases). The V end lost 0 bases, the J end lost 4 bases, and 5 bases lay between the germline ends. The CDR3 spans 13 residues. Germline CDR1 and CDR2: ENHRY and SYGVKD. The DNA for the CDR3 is TGTGCCATCAGTGAGTCAGGGGCAGATACGCAGTATTTT. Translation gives CAISESGADTQYF.

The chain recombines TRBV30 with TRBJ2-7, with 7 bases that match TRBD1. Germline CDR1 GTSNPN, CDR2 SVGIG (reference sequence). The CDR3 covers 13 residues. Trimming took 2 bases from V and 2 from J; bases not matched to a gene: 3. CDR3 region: CAWSRDRAYEQYF. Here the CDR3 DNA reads TGTGCCTGGAGTCGGGACAGAGCCTACGAGCAGTACTTC.

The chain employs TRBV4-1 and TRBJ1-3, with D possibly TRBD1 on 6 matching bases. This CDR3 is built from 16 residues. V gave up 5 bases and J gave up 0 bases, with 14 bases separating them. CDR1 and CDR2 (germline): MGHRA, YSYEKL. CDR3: CASSLQDRLSGNTIYF. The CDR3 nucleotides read TGCGCCAGCAGCTTGCAAGACAGGCTCTCTGGAAACACCATATATTTT.

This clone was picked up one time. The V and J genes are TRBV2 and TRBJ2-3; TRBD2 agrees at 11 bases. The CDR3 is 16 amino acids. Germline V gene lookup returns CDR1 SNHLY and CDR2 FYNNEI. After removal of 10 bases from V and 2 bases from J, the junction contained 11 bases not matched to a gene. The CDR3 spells CATDELAGDSTDTQYF. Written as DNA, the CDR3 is TGTGCCACCGACGAACTAGCGGGAGACTCCACAGATACGCAGTATTTT.

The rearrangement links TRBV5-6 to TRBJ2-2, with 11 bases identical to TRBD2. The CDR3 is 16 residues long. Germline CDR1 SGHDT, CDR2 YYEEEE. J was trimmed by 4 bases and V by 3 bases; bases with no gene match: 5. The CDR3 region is CASSSISGGGTGELFF. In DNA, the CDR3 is TGTGCCAGCAGCTCCATTAGCGGGGGGGGCACCGGGGAGCTGTTTTTT.

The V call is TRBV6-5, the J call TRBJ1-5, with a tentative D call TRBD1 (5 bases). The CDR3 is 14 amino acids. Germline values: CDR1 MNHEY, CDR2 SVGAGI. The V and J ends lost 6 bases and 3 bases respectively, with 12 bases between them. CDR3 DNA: TGTGCCAGCAGGTTTCAGGGTTCCAATCAGCCCCAGCATTTT. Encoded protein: CASRFQGSNQPQHF.

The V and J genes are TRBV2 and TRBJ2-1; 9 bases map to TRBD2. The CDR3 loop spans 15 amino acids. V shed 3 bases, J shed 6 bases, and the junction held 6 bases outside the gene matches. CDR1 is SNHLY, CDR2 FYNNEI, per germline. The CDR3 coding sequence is TGTGCCAGCAGTGAGGCGCGGGGGGGCATCAATGAGCAGTTCTTC. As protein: CASSEARGGINEQFF.

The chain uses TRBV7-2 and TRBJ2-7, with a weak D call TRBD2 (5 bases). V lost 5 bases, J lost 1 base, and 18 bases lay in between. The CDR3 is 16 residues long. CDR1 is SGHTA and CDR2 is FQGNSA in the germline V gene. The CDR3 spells CASSPGPGVQSYEQYF. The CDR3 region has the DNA TGTGCCAGCAGCCCCGGCCCCGGGGTACAATCCTACGAGCAGTACTTC.

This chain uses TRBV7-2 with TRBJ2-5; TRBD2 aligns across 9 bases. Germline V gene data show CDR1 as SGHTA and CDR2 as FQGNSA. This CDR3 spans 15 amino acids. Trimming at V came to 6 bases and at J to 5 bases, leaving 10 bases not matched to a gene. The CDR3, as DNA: TGTGCCAGCAGGATTGCGGCTAGCGGGATTGAGACCCAGTACTTC. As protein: CASRIAASGIETQYF.

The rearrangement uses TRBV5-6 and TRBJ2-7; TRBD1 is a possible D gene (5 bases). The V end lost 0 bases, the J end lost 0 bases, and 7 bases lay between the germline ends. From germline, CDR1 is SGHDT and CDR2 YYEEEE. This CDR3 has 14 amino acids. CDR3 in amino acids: CASSLVDSSYEQYF. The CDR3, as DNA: TGTGCCAGCAGCTTGGTCGACAGCTCCTACGAGCAGTACTTC.

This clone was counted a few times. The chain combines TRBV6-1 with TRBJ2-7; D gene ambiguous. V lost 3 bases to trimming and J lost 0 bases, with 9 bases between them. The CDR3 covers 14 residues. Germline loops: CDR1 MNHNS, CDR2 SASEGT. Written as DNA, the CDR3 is TGTGCCAGCAGTGAGAACTTGAGCTCCTACGAGCAGTACTTC. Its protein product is CASSENLSSYEQYF.

CDR3 sequence reads: CASSGMDSLNTEAFF. The CDR3, as DNA: TGTGCCAGCAGTGGGATGGACAGTCTGAACACTGAAGCTTTCTTT. V usage is TRBV25-1 and J usage is TRBJ1-1; weak D call: TRBD1 (6 bases). V was trimmed by 4 bases and J by 0 bases, leaving 12 bases between them. Germline CDR1 and CDR2: MGHDK and SYGVNS. This CDR3 is built from 15 residues.

Here the CDR3 reads CASSSKSNQPQHF. For the CDR3, the DNA is TGTGCCAGCAGTTCCAAAAGCAATCAGCCCCAGCATTTT. The chain links TRBV6-6 to TRBJ1-5, with D hard to call. Germline CDR1 is MNHNY and CDR2 is SVGAGI (reference sequence). This CDR3 is 13 amino acids long. V was cut by 4 bases and J by 1 base, with 5 bases left in between.